This entry describes one T cell receptor beta chain. This table comes from immunoSEQ multiplex PCR, and its TCRdb copy is limited to in-frame clones, with some not included. Of some 130,000 clones listed, roughly 92% are singletons. The V gene lost 3 bases and the J gene lost 3 bases, with 8 bases spanning the gap. The CDR3 has 14 residues. CDR1 is MGHDK and CDR2 is SYGVNS in the germline V gene. The source of the sample is a study of control samples from healthy donors and cancer patients. The V and J genes are TRBV25-1 and TRBJ2-2; D gene ambiguous. This TCR was sampled from a man between 18 and 35 years old in good health. The sequenced material came from blood. The CDR3 spells CASSDSADTGELFF. Here the CDR3 DNA reads TGTGCCAGCAGTGACTCGGCGGACACCGGGGAGCTGTTTTTT.